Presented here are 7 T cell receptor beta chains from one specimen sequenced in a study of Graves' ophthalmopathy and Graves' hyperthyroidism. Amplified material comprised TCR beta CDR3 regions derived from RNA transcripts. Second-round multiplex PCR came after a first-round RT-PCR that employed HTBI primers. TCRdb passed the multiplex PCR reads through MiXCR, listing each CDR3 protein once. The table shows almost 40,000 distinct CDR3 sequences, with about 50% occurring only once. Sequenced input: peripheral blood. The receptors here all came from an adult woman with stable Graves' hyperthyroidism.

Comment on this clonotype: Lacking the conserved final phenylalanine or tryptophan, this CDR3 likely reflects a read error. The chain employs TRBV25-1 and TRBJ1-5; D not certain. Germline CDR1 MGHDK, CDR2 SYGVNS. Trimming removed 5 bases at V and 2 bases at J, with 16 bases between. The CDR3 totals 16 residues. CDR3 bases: TGTGCCAGCAGTCCCCTCCAATCCTTTTGCAATCAGCCCCAGCATTCT. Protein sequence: CASSPLQSFCNQPQHS.

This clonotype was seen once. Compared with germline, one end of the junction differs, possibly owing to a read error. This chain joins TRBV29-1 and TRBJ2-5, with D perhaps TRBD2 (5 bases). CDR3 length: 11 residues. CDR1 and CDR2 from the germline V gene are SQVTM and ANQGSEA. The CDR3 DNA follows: TGCAGCCTTGAGGGTGGGGAGACCCAGTACTTC. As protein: CSLEGGETQYF. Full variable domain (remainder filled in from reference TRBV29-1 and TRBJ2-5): SAVISQKPSRDICQRGTSLTIQCQVDSQVTMMFWYRQQPGQSLTLIATANQGSEATYESGFVIDKFPISRPNLTFSTLTVSNMSPEDSSIYLCSLEGGETQYFGPGTRLLVL.

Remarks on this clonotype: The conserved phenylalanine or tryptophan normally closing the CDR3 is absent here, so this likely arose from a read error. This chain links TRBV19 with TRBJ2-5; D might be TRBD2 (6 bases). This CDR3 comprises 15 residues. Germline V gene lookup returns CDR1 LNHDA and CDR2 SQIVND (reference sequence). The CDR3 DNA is TGTGTCAGTAGTATAGGGAGCGGGCAGGGAGAGACCCAGTACTCC. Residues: CVSSIGSGQGETQYS.

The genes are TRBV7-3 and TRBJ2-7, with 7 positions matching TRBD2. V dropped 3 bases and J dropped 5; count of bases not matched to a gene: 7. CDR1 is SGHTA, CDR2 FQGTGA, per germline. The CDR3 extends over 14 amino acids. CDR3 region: CASSFGLGSHEQYF. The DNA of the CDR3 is TGTGCCAGCAGCTTCGGACTAGGTAGCCACGAGCAGTACTTC.

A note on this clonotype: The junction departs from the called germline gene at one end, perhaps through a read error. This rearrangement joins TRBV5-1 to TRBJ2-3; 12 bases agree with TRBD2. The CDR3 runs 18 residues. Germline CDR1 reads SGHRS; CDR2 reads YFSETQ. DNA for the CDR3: TGTGCCAGCAGCGGAGGGGTGCTAGCGGGAGGGCCAATAGATACGCAGTATTTT. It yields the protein CASSGGVLAGGPIDTQYF.

The chain's CDR3 is CASSLRQGGELFF. DNA for the CDR3: TGTGCCAGCAGCTTACGGCAGGGAGGTGAACTGTTTTTT. The genes are TRBV7-3 and TRBJ1-4; D may be TRBD1 (5 bases). The CDR3 sequence is 13 residues long. V was cut by 2 bases and J by 12 bases, with 13 bases left in between. Germline CDR1 and CDR2: SGHTA and FQGTGA.

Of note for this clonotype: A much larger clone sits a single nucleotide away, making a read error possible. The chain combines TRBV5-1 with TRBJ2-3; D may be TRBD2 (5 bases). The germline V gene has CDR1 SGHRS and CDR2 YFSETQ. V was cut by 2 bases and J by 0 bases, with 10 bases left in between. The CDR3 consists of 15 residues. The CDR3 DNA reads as TGCGCCAGCAGCTTAAGAGCGGCCAGCACAGATACGCAGTATTTT. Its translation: CASSLRAASTDTQYF.